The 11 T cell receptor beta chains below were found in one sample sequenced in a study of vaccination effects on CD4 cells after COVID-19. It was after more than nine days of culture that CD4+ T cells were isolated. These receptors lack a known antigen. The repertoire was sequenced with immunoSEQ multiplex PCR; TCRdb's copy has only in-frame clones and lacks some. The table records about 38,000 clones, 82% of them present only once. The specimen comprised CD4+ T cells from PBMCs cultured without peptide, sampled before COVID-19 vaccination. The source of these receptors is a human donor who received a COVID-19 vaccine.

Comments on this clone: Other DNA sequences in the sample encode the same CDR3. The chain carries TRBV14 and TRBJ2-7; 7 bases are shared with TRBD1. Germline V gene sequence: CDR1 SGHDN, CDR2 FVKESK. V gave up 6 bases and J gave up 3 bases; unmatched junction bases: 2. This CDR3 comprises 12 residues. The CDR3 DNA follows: TGTGCCAGCAGTCGGACAGGCTACGAGCAGTACGTC. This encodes CASSRTGYEQYV.

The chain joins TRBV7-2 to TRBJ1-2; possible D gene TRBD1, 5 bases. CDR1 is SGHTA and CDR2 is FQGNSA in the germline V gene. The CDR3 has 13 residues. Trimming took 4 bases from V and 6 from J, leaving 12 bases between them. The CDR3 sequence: CASSWVRGDGYTF. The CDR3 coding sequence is TGTGCCAGCAGCTGGGTTCGGGGGGATGGCTACACCTTC. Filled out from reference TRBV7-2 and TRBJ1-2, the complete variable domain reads GAGVSQSPSNKVTEKGKDVELRCDPISGHTALYWYRQSLGQGLEFLIYFQGNSAPDKSGLPSDRFSAERTGGSVSTLTIQRTQQEDSAVYLCASSWVRGDGYTFGSGTRLTVV.

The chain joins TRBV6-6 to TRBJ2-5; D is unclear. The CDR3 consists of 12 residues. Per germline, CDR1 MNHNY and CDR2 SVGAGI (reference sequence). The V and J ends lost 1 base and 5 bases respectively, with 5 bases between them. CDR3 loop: CASSYFGETQYF. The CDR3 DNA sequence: TGTGCCAGCAGTTACTTTGGGGAGACCCAGTACTTC.

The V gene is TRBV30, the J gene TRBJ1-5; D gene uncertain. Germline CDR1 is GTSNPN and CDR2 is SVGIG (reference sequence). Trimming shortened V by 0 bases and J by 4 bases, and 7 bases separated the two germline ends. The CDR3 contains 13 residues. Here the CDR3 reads CAWSVVGNQPQHF. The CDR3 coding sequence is TGTGCCTGGAGTGTAGTTGGTAATCAGCCCCAGCATTTT.

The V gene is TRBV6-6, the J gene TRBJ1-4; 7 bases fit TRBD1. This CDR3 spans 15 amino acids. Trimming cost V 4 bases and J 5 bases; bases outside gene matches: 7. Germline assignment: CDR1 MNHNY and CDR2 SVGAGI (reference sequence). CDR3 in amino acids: CASSSIGGLNEKLFF. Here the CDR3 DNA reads TGTGCCAGCAGTTCTATAGGGGGCTTGAATGAAAAACTGTTTTTT.

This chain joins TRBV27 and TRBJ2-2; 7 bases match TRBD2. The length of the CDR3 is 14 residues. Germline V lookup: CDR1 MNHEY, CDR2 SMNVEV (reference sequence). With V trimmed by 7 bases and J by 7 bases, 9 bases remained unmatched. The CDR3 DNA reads TGTGCCAGCACCTACGGGGGGAGGAACGGGGAGCTGTTTTTT. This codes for CASTYGGRNGELFF.

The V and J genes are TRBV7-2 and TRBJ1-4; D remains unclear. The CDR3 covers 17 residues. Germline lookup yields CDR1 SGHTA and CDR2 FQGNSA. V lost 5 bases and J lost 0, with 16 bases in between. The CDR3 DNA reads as TGTGCCAGCAGCATAACCTTCCGACACACAACTAATGAAAAACTGTTTTTT. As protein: CASSITFRHTTNEKLFF.

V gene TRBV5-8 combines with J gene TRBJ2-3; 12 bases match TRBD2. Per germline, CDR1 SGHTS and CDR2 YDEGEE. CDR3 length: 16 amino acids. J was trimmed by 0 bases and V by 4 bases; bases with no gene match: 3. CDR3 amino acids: CASSVGLAGSTDTQYF. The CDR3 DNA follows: TGTGCCAGCAGCGTCGGACTAGCGGGGAGCACAGATACGCAGTATTTT.

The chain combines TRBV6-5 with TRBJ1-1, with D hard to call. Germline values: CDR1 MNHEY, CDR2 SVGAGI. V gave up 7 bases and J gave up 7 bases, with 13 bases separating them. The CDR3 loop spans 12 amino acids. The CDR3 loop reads CASIGSFLEAFF. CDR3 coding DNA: TGTGCCAGCATCGGGTCATTCCTTGAAGCTTTCTTT.

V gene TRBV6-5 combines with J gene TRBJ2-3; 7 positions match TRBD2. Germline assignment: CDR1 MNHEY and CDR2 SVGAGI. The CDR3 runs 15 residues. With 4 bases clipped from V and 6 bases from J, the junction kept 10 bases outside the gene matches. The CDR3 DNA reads TGTGCCAGCAGTTTCCGAGGCGGGGGTCATGATACGCAGTATTTT. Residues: CASSFRGGGHDTQYF.

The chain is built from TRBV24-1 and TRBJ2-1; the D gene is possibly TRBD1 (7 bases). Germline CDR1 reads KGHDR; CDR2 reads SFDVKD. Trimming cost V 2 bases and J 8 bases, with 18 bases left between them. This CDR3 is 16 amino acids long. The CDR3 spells CATSDSRQGGHDEQFF. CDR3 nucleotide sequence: TGTGCCACCAGTGATTCCCGACAGGGAGGACATGATGAGCAGTTCTTC.